The 30 T cell receptor beta chains listed next were all sequenced from one sample in a study of T cells after yellow fever vaccination. TCRdb fed the 5' RACE reads into MiXCR, producing one record per CDR3 protein. The sample carries 120,000 to 150,000 distinct CDR3 sequences, roughly 8% recorded once. Sequences were derived from CD4+ T cells sorted from PBMCs, sampled 5 days after the yellow fever booster vaccination. These receptor sequences come from a man aged 25 to 40 who received the YFV17D yellow fever vaccine.

To note about this clonotype: One base away lies a much larger clone, so this may be a sequencing read error. The V gene is TRBV3-1, the J gene TRBJ2-2; 9 nucleotides align to TRBD2. The germline V gene encodes CDR1 LGHDT and CDR2 YNNKEL (reference sequence). The CDR3 runs 16 residues. CDR3 sequence: CAISQEPRLAAGELFF. The CDR3 DNA reads as TGTGCCATCAGCCAAGAACCCAGACTAGCGGCCGGGGAGCTGTTTTTT.

This clonotype was seen many times. The rearrangement joins TRBV9 to TRBJ2-1; 8 bases map to TRBD2. J gave up 5 bases and V 1 base, and 5 bases lay outside the gene matches. This CDR3 contains 15 residues. Germline V gives CDR1 SGDLS, CDR2 YYNGEE. CDR3 region: CASSVREGLNNEQFF. CDR3 in DNA: TGTGCCAGCAGCGTACGGGAGGGATTAAACAATGAGCAGTTCTTC.

This clonotype was counted many times. V and J are TRBV12-3 or TRBV12-4 and TRBJ2-7; D not resolved. Trimming cost V 5 bases and J 2 bases, with 10 bases left between them. The CDR3 has 13 residues. As DNA, the CDR3 is TGTGCCAGCAGTCAGGACGGAACCTACGAGCAGTACTTC. Its translation: CASSQDGTYEQYF.

For this clonotype: With a much larger clone just one base away, this may be a read error. For the CDR3, the DNA is TGTGCCAGCAGCCCGACAGGGATGAACACTGAAGCTTTCTTT. Protein sequence: CASSPTGMNTEAFF. The chain links TRBV7-6 to TRBJ1-1, with TRBD1 matching 7 bases. This CDR3 has 14 residues. CDR1 and CDR2 from the germline V gene are SGHVS and FNYEAQ. V dropped 5 bases and J dropped 0; count of bases not matched to a gene: 3.

This clonotype was counted at least ten times. The chain employs TRBV30 and TRBJ2-3, with 8 bases identical to TRBD2. The CDR3 has 13 residues. V was clipped by 7 bases and J by 2 bases; unmatched bases: 5. The germline V gene encodes CDR1 GTSNPN and CDR2 SVGIG (reference sequence). The CDR3 loop reads CAFHSGNTDTQYF. CDR3 DNA sequence: TGTGCCTTCCATAGCGGGAACACAGATACGCAGTATTTT.

The sample holds many counts of this clonotype. The genes are TRBV15 and TRBJ2-7; no clear D gene. The germline CDR1 and CDR2 sequences are LNHNV and YYDKDF (reference sequence). The CDR3 extends over 15 amino acids. V was trimmed by 0 bases and J by 0 bases, leaving 9 bases between them. CDR3 sequence reads: CATSRDLVNSYEQYF. The CDR3 DNA reads TGTGCCACCAGCAGAGATCTAGTCAACTCCTACGAGCAGTACTTC.

The table lists this clonotype with many counts. CDR3 nucleotides: TGTGCCAGCAGCTTATATCGGGGCGGGAGGGCCGGGAATGAGCAGTTCTTC. Protein product: CASSLYRGGRAGNEQFF. The chain has TRBV7-8 and TRBJ2-1; 9 nucleotides match TRBD2. CDR3 length: 17 amino acids. Germline V CDR1 and CDR2: SGHVS, FQNEAQ. After removal of 2 bases from V and 7 bases from J, the junction contained 12 bases not matched to a gene.

This clonotype was detected ten times or more. The V and J genes are TRBV7-2 and TRBJ2-7; TRBD2 matches 10 bases. CDR1 SGHTA and CDR2 FQGNSA come from the germline V gene. Trimming cost V 1 base and J 3 bases; bases outside gene matches: 3. The CDR3 spans 15 residues. CDR3 nucleotide sequence: TGTGCCAGCAGCTTAGTACTAGCGGGACGCTACGAGCAGTACTTC. Its protein is CASSLVLAGRYEQYF.

In this sample, this clonotype turned up many times. The J gene is TRBJ2-2, the V gene TRBV30; perhaps TRBD1 as D (7 bases). The CDR3 runs to 15 residues. Germline lookup yields CDR1 GTSNPN and CDR2 SVGIG (reference sequence). Between the trimmed V and J ends, which lost 4 bases and 7 bases, there was a span of 19 bases. CDR3 coding DNA: TGTGCCTGGACGGGGGACAGCGCCTCAATCGGGGAGCTGTTTTTT. Translated: CAWTGDSASIGELFF.

This clonotype has a count of ten or more. This chain connects TRBV19 to TRBJ2-4, with 7 nucleotides matching TRBD2. CDR1 LNHDA and CDR2 SQIVND come from the germline V gene (reference sequence). The V and J ends lost 4 bases and 5 bases, in that order; junction bases with no gene match: 8. The CDR3 is made up of 15 amino acids. For the CDR3, the DNA is TGTGCCAGTAGTAGGGCTAGCGGAAACCAAAACATTCAGTACTTC. Translated, it gives CASSRASGNQNIQYF.

CDR3 amino acids: CASSFVEYRSNEQFF. The CDR3, as DNA: TGCGCCAGCAGCTTTGTGGAGTACAGGTCGAATGAGCAGTTCTTC. The chain employs TRBV5-1 and TRBJ2-1; weak D call: TRBD1 (5 bases). The CDR3 has 15 amino acids. CDR1 SGHRS and CDR2 YFSETQ come from the germline V gene. V was cut by 2 bases and J by 7 bases, with 16 bases left in between.

This clonotype is a singleton in its sample. V usage is TRBV6-5 and J usage is TRBJ2-7; D is perhaps TRBD1 (5 bases). CDR3 length equals 14 residues. The germline V gene has CDR1 MNHEY and CDR2 SVGAGI. The V and J ends lost 3 bases and 2 bases respectively, with 11 bases between them. The DNA of the CDR3 is TGTGCCAGCAGTTATTCGCAGGGCACCTACGAGCAGTACTTC. Protein product: CASSYSQGTYEQYF.

The chain is built from TRBV12-3 or TRBV12-4 and TRBJ2-7; 7 bases agree with TRBD1. The CDR3 length is 13 residues. V gave up 7 bases and J gave up 7 bases; unmatched junction bases: 10. In DNA, the CDR3 is TGTGCCAGCACCCGGGACAGTGGAGGAGAGCAGTACTTC. It is translated as CASTRDSGGEQYF.

Ten or more counts support this clonotype. The V call is TRBV28, the J call TRBJ2-7; 9 nucleotides agree with TRBD2. The germline gives CDR1 MDHEN, CDR2 SYDVKM. The V gene end was trimmed by 6 bases and the J gene end by 3 bases; junction bases not matched to a gene: 9. The CDR3 has 15 amino acids. CDR3: CASSLAGSMGYEQYF. CDR3 in DNA: TGTGCCAGCAGCCTAGCGGGGAGCATGGGCTACGAGCAGTACTTC.

The rearrangement uses TRBV12-3 or TRBV12-4 and TRBJ1-4; D is uncertain. Trimming stripped 4 bases from V and 5 bases from J, with 17 bases between. CDR3 length: 16 residues. The CDR3 sequence is CASSSRGALRNEKLFF. The CDR3 DNA reads TGTGCCAGCAGTTCTCGCGGCGCCCTGAGGAATGAAAAACTGTTTTTT.

This clonotype showed up many times. The chain uses TRBV20-1 and TRBJ1-3; D is unresolved. The germline CDR1 and CDR2 sequences are DFQATT and SNEGSKA (reference sequence). The CDR3 runs 13 residues. V lost 6 bases to trimming and J lost 3 bases, with 12 bases between them. The CDR3 loop reads CSAVRSGGNTIYF. The DNA for the CDR3 is TGCAGTGCGGTTCGGTCCGGTGGAAACACCATATATTTT.

This clonotype has a count of ten or more. The chain joins TRBV6-1 to TRBJ1-1; TRBD1 might be the D (5 bases). V was clipped by 6 bases and J by 3 bases, with 14 bases between them. The CDR3 runs to 14 residues. Germline CDR1 is MNHNS and CDR2 is SASEGT. CDR3 sequence: CASSLGGVDTEAFF. The CDR3 DNA is TGTGCCAGCAGCCTCGGGGGGGTTGACACTGAAGCTTTCTTT.

With regard to this clonotype: A much larger clonotype is one base distant, so this may be a read error. This rearrangement joins TRBV28 to TRBJ1-6, with D perhaps matching TRBD1 (6 bases). Germline CDR1 MDHEN, CDR2 SYDVKM. The CDR3 is 16 amino acids. The CDR3, as DNA: TGTGCCAGCAGTCCCCCGACAGGTCCCTATAATTTACCCCTCCACTTT. This sequence encodes CASSPPTGPYNLPLHF.

This clonotype occurred a few times. This chain links TRBV5-5 with TRBJ2-1; D perhaps matches TRBD2 (6 bases). V gave up 0 bases and J gave up 4 bases, with 11 bases separating them. Germline V gene data show CDR1 as SGHKS and CDR2 as YYEKEE (reference sequence). This CDR3 comprises 15 residues. The CDR3 region has the DNA TGTGCCAGCAGCTTGGTTCCAGGGAGGTACAATGAGCAGTTCTTC. Translation gives CASSLVPGRYNEQFF.

In regard to this clonotype: Just one base apart from a much larger clone, this may be a read error. The chain is built from TRBV6-2 or TRBV6-3 and TRBJ2-7; D is unclear. The CDR3 sequence is 12 residues long. With 6 bases removed from V and 2 bases from J, the gap between germline ends came to 8 bases. Germline V lookup: CDR1 MNHEY, CDR2 SVGEGT. CDR3 loop: CASRKPTYEQYF. CDR3 DNA sequence: TGTGCCAGCAGAAAGCCCACCTACGAGCAGTACTTC.

This clonotype was seen many times. CDR3 protein: CATTEARSYNEQFF. CDR3 DNA: TGTGCCACTACGGAGGCCAGGTCCTACAATGAGCAGTTCTTC. The V and J genes are TRBV19 and TRBJ2-1; the D gene is possibly TRBD2 (5 bases). V lost 10 bases and J 1 base, leaving 14 bases between the germline ends. From germline, CDR1 is LNHDA and CDR2 SQIVND (reference sequence). The CDR3 extends over 14 amino acids.

There are a few counts of this clonotype. The CDR3 region has the DNA TGTGCCAGCAGGGCTAGCGGGAGAGGGGGAGATACGCAGTATTTT. This sequence encodes CASRASGRGGDTQYF. The V gene is TRBV5-4, the J gene TRBJ2-3, with TRBD2 matching over 10 bases. The CDR3 runs to 15 residues. Germline V gene sequence: CDR1 SGHNT, CDR2 YYREEE (reference sequence). V was clipped by 5 bases and J by 5 bases; unmatched bases: 8. Together with reference TRBV5-4 and TRBJ2-3, the CDR3 gives the full variable domain: ETGVTQSPTHLIKTRGQQVTLRCSSQSGHNTVSWYQQALGQGPQFIFQYYREEENGRGNFPPRFSGLQFPNYSSELNVNALELDDSALYLCASRASGRGGDTQYFGPGTRLTVL.

This clonotype was counted many times. The rearrangement links TRBV20-1 to TRBJ2-5, with TRBD2 matching 12 bases. This CDR3 has 15 residues. V gave up 7 bases and J gave up 2 bases; unmatched junction bases: 8. Per the germline V gene, CDR1 is DFQATT and CDR2 is SNEGSKA (reference sequence). CDR3 region: CSGYATSGGQETQYF. In DNA, the CDR3 is TGCAGTGGGTACGCCACTAGCGGGGGGCAAGAGACCCAGTACTTC.

The chain couples TRBV5-1 to TRBJ1-6; a weak D match, TRBD1 (5 bases). CDR3 size: 15 residues. Germline V gives CDR1 SGHRS, CDR2 YFSETQ. V lost 5 bases, J lost 13 bases, and 22 bases lay in between. The chain's CDR3 is CASRIGYQGRGPLHF. The CDR3 region has the DNA TGCGCCAGCAGAATTGGATATCAGGGCCGTGGGCCCCTCCACTTT.

This clonotype was seen many times. The chain links TRBV3-1 to TRBJ2-7; 7 bases align to TRBD1. In germline, CDR1 is LGHDT, CDR2 YNNKEL (reference sequence). The J segment lost 11 bases and the V segment lost 6 bases, leaving 7 bases of the junction unmatched. This CDR3 has 11 residues. The CDR3 loop reads CASRSGQVEYF. DNA for the CDR3: TGTGCCAGCAGATCTGGACAGGTCGAGTACTTC.

About this clonotype itself: Given the absence of the conserved phenylalanine or tryptophan at the CDR3 end, a read error is likely. The limits of the CDR3 on the DNA are not certain, so only TCRdb's listed CDR3 is given. This rearrangement joins TRBV7-9 to TRBJ2-7; the D call in the table, TRBD2, was not verified against the DNA. The CDR3 spans 11 amino acids, including both terminal residues. CDR1 and CDR2 (germline): SEHNR, FQNEAQ (reference sequence). CDR3 amino acids: CASSSGAGGIL.

This clonotype was picked up many times. The chain is built from TRBV29-1 and TRBJ2-7; unclear D gene. The CDR3 totals 13 residues. Germline V gene data show CDR1 as SQVTM and CDR2 as ANQGSEA. V was cut by 4 bases and J by 2 bases, with 12 bases left in between. CDR3 sequence reads: CSVVSGRTYEQYF. CDR3 nucleotides: TGCAGCGTTGTATCTGGCAGGACCTACGAGCAGTACTTC.

This clonotype was counted at least ten times. The chain links TRBV7-8 to TRBJ2-7; D call uncertain. Germline V gives CDR1 SGHVS, CDR2 FQNEAQ. CDR3 length: 13 amino acids. V gave up 5 bases and J gave up 2 bases, with 10 bases separating them. The CDR3 loop is CASSLARTYEQYF. The CDR3 bases are TGTGCCAGCAGCCTTGCCAGGACCTACGAGCAGTACTTC.

This clonotype was detected many times. The V and J genes are TRBV20-1 and TRBJ1-1; 10 positions agree with TRBD1. CDR3 size: 14 residues. Looked up from germline, CDR1 is DFQATT and CDR2 is SNEGSKA (reference sequence). V lost 6 bases to trimming and J lost 4 bases; unmatched junction nucleotides: 8. This CDR3 reads CSAGQGYGATEAFF. DNA of the CDR3: TGCAGTGCGGGACAGGGGTATGGGGCCACTGAAGCTTTCTTT.

This clonotype has more than one count but fewer than ten. The chain couples TRBV12-3 or TRBV12-4 to TRBJ2-2, with TRBD1 matching 8 bases. Germline trimming cut 0 bases from V and 6 bases from J; bases unmatched to any gene: 9. CDR3 length equals 17 residues. CDR3 sequence reads: CASSLALLQGDAGELFF. In DNA form, the CDR3 reads TGTGCCAGCAGTTTAGCGCTTTTACAGGGGGATGCCGGGGAGCTGTTTTTT.